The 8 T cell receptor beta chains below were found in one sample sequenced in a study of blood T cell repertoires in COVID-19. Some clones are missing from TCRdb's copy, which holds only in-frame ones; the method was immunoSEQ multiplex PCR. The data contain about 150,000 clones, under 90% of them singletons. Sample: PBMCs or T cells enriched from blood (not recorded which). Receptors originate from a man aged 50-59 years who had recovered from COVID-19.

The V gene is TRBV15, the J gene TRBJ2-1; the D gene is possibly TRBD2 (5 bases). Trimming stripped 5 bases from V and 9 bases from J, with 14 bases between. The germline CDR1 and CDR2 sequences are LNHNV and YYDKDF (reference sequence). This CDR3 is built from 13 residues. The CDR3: CATSSLLAAEQFF. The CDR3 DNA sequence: TGTGCCACCAGCTCCCTTCTAGCTGCTGAGCAGTTCTTC.

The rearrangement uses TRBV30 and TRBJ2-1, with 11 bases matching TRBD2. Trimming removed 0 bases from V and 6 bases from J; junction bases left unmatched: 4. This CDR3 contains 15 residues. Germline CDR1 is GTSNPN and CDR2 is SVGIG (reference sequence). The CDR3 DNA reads TGTGCCTGGAGTGTAGTAGCGGGGGGGAGCAATGAGCAGTTCTTC. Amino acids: CAWSVVAGGSNEQFF.

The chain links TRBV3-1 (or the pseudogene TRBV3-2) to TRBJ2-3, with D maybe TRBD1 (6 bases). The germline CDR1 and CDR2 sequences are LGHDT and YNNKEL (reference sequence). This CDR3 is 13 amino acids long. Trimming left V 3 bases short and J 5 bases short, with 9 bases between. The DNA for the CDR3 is TGTGCCAGCAGCCAGCAGGGGCGAGATACGCAGTATTTT. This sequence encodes CASSQQGRDTQYF.

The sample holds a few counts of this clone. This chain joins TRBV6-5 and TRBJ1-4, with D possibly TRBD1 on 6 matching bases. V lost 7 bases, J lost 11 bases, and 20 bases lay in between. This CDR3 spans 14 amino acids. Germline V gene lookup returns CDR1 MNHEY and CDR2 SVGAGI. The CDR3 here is CASKRTVRGEKLFF. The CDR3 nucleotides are TGTGCCAGCAAAAGGACAGTCCGGGGCGAGAAACTGTTTTTT.

The CDR3 DNA is TGTGCCACCAGCCTCGAACCCCTAGACACTGAAGCTTTCTTT. Protein product: CATSLEPLDTEAFF. The chain combines TRBV24-1 with TRBJ1-1; D gene unclear. Germline CDR1 and CDR2: KGHDR and SFDVKD. The CDR3 consists of 14 residues. V lost 7 bases and J 3 bases, leaving 14 bases between the germline ends.

CDR3 nucleotide sequence: TGTGCCAGCAGCCAGGGTAATAGCAATCAGCCCCAGCATTTT. Translation: CASSQGNSNQPQHF. V and J are TRBV6-5 and TRBJ1-5, with a possible D match to TRBD1 (5 bases). Germline loops: CDR1 MNHEY, CDR2 SVGAGI. V shed 6 bases and J shed 0 bases, with 9 bases lying between them. The CDR3 is 14 residues long.

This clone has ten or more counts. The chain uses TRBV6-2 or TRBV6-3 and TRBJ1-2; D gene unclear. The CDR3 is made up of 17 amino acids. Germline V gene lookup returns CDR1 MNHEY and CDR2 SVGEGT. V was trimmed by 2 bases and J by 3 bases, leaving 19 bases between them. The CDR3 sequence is CASSYPDLRRLDYGYTF. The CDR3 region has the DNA TGTGCCAGCAGTTACCCCGACCTCCGTCGGCTAGACTATGGCTACACCTTC.

CDR3 residues: CASSYDSSYNEQFF. The CDR3 DNA reads TGTGCCAGCAGTTACGACAGCTCCTACAATGAGCAGTTCTTC. The chain links TRBV6-2 or TRBV6-3 to TRBJ2-1; the D gene is possibly TRBD1 (5 bases). V was clipped by 2 bases and J by 0 bases, with 5 bases between them. Germline CDR1 reads MNHEY; CDR2 reads SVGEGT. This CDR3 contains 14 residues.